One sample yielded the 5 T cell receptor beta chains listed below, sequenced in a study of CD8 T cells in Susac syndrome. Reverse transcription used about 0.45 to 1 ug RNA and random hexamers. A single record per CDR3 protein comes from TCRdb applying MiXCR to the immunoSEQ multiplex PCR reads. There are about 140,000 distinct CDR3 sequences in the sample; 95% occur only once, and 0.13% to 0.15% lies in the top ten. The sequencing sample was made of CD4+ T cells from PBMCs. Receptor source: a human donor with Susac syndrome.

The V and J genes are TRBV5-1 and TRBJ1-5, with 7 bases fitting TRBD1. Germline CDR1 is SGHRS and CDR2 is YFSETQ. The CDR3 contains 15 residues. With V trimmed by 0 bases and J by 4 bases, 4 bases remained unmatched. CDR3 DNA sequence: TGCGCCAGCAGCTTGGAAGGGACAGCAAATCAGCCCCAGCATTTT. Encoded protein: CASSLEGTANQPQHF.

J is TRBJ1-2 and V is TRBV4-3; 9 bases map to TRBD1. Germline lookup yields CDR1 LGHNA and CDR2 YSLEER. V lost 0 bases, J lost 7 bases, and 12 bases stayed unmatched. This CDR3 comprises 17 residues. Here the CDR3 DNA reads TGCGCCAGCAGCCAAGATAGCTTCGGACAGGGGAAATCTGGCTACACCTTC. Translated, it gives CASSQDSFGQGKSGYTF.

The chain recombines TRBV9 with TRBJ2-6, with D hard to call. The CDR3 contains 17 residues. Trimming removed 0 bases at V and 0 bases at J, with 10 bases between. Germline V CDR1 and CDR2: SGDLS, YYNGEE. The CDR3 DNA reads as TGTGCCAGCAGCGTAGGGGCCCTGGCCTCTGGGGCCAACGTCCTGACTTTC. Its translation is CASSVGALASGANVLTF.

This clonotype was seen a single time. The chain links TRBV12-3 or TRBV12-4 to TRBJ2-2, with D possibly matching TRBD2 (6 bases). Trimming stripped 5 bases from V and 4 bases from J, with 11 bases between. The CDR3 covers 14 residues. The DNA for the CDR3 is TGTGCCAGCAGTCCCGGGAGTCCCACCGGGGAGCTGTTTTTT. This sequence encodes CASSPGSPTGELFF.

The J gene is TRBJ2-7, the V gene TRBV27, with no clear D. The CDR3 loop spans 12 amino acids. Germline CDR1 is MNHEY and CDR2 is SMNVEV (reference sequence). V lost 4 bases and J lost 2, with 6 bases in between. CDR3 in amino acids: CASSSVPYEQYF. DNA of the CDR3: TGTGCCAGCAGTTCCGTGCCCTACGAGCAGTACTTC.